A single sample gave rise to the 6 T cell receptor beta chains below, sequenced in a study of vaccination and CD4 T cells after COVID-19. The treatment here: roughly ten-day PBMC culture with coronavirus spike peptide pools or control peptides (ViraFEST assay). The Oncomine TCR Beta short-read assay was applied to DNA of cultured CD4+ T cells. TCRdb itself ran the PCR reads through MiXCR, one entry per CDR3 protein. This repertoire shows 20,000 or so distinct CDR3 sequences, 23% found once; its top ten account for approximately 7.8%. For these TCRs, the target antigens are not known. Sequencing was carried out using cultured CD4+ T cells from blood. The receptors were gathered from a human donor with COVID-19.

The CDR3 here is CASSYLPGTSGKETQYF. DNA for the CDR3: TGTGCCAGCAGTTACCTTCCCGGGACTAGCGGCAAAGAGACCCAGTACTTC. This sequence joins TRBV6-2 or TRBV6-3 and TRBJ2-5; 11 bases agree with TRBD2. J lost 3 bases, V lost 2 bases, and 8 bases had no gene match. This CDR3 has 17 amino acids. CDR1 is MNHEY, CDR2 SVGEGT, per germline.

V is TRBV5-4 and J is TRBJ2-5; 8 bases line up with TRBD2. V dropped 1 base and J dropped 3; count of bases not matched to a gene: 11. This CDR3 has 17 amino acids. Germline V gives CDR1 SGHNT, CDR2 YYREEE (reference sequence). The CDR3 DNA is TGTGCCAGCAGCTTGATTGGTCGGGGGGGCGGGGAAGAGACCCAGTACTTC. It is translated as CASSLIGRGGGEETQYF.

V is TRBV5-4 and J is TRBJ2-7, with 8 bases fitting TRBD2. The CDR3 has 14 residues. V gave up 0 bases and J gave up 7 bases; unmatched junction bases: 6. Germline V gene sequence: CDR1 SGHNT, CDR2 YYREEE (reference sequence). The CDR3 here is CASSLGLAIGEQYF. The DNA of the CDR3 is TGTGCCAGCAGCTTGGGACTAGCGATTGGGGAGCAGTACTTC.

The chain employs TRBV7-9 and TRBJ2-7; no clear D. The CDR3 loop spans 12 amino acids. V gave up 5 bases and J gave up 4 bases, with 9 bases separating them. The germline CDR1 and CDR2 sequences are SEHNR and FQNEAQ (reference sequence). DNA of the CDR3: TGTGCCAGCAGCCCGACATTTTACGAGCAGTACTTC. Its translation: CASSPTFYEQYF.

The V gene is TRBV7-2, the J gene TRBJ2-3; D gene ambiguous. V lost 5 bases and J 6 bases, leaving 24 bases between the germline ends. This CDR3 region has 17 residues. Germline CDR1 SGHTA, CDR2 FQGNSA. The CDR3 spells CASSKGMALTAGDTQYF. CDR3 sequence (DNA): TGTGCCAGCAGCAAAGGGATGGCCCTGACGGCCGGGGATACGCAGTATTTT.

V usage is TRBV11-3 and J usage is TRBJ2-7; maybe TRBD2 (6 bases). V lost 3 bases and J lost 3, with 9 bases in between. Germline V CDR1 and CDR2: SGHNT, YENEEA. The CDR3 is 13 residues long. The CDR3 DNA reads as TGTGCCAGCAGCTTTTGGGGGGACTACGAGCAGTACTTC. Translating gives CASSFWGDYEQYF.